The rows below give T cell receptor beta chains drawn from one sample of a study of shared clonotypes between healthy human individuals. Profiling relied on immunoSEQ multiplex PCR, and the TCRdb table lists in-frame clones only, not all of them. In the table there are around 2,000,000 clones, about 95% of which are singletons. Sequencing used naive CD8+ T cells sorted from blood. Every receptor here comes from a man younger than 35 in good health. The CDR3 runs from the conserved cysteine through the conserved F or W. A D gene is named only where the DNA matches it firmly. Size is stated for part of the rows, as once, few or many counts, or as a class when the clone is expanded.

-	TRBD1	TRBV11-2	TRBJ2-7	TGTGCCAGCAGCCAGACAGGGAACGCCTACGAGCAGTACTTC	CASSQTGNAYEQYF
-	-	TRBV30	TRBJ1-4	TGTGCCTGGAGTGAGACTAATGAAAAACTGTTTTTT	CAWSETNEKLFF
-	TRBD2	TRBV25-1	TRBJ2-1	TGTGCCAGCAGTGACGGGGCGGGAGGTTACAATGAGCAGTTCTTC	CASSDGAGGYNEQFF
few	TRBD1	TRBV5-1	TRBJ1-2	TGCGCCAGCAGCCAGACAGGGGACTATGGCTACACCTTC	CASSQTGDYGYTF
-	-	TRBV27	TRBJ2-7	TGTGCCAGCAGTTTAAATGGGGACGAGCAGTACTTC	CASSLNGDEQYF
-	TRBD1	TRBV19	TRBJ2-1	TGTGCCAGTAGTATGGACCCGGGACAGGGGGAATTCAATGAGCAGTTCTTC	CASSMDPGQGEFNEQFF
-	TRBD1	TRBV23-1	TRBJ2-7	TGCGCCAGCAGTCAATGGGGGACAGACTACGAGCAGTACTTC	CASSQWGTDYEQYF
-	TRBD1	TRBV4-1	TRBJ2-7	TGCGCCAGCAGCCAAGAAGGGGGCCTCTACGAGCAGTACTTC	CASSQEGGLYEQYF
-	-	TRBV6-6	TRBJ1-5	TGTGCCAGCAGCCAGTATAGCAATCAGCCCCAGCATTTT	CASSQYSNQPQHF
-	TRBD2	TRBV5-6	TRBJ2-3	TGTGCCAGCAGCTTGGAACTAGCGGGAGCGACAGATACGCAGTATTTT	CASSLELAGATDTQYF
-	TRBD1	TRBV4-1	TRBJ2-2	TGCGCCAGCAGCCAAAGACAGGGGACCGGGGAGCTGTTTTTT	CASSQRQGTGELFF
-	-	TRBV4-1	TRBJ2-5	TGCGCCAGCAGCCAAGATGGAAACGGGAGTCCAGAGACCCAGTACTTC	CASSQDGNGSPETQYF
-	-	TRBV29-1	TRBJ2-7	TGCAGCGTTGACGCAGGGAGCGGCTACGAGCAGTACTTC	CSVDAGSGYEQYF
once	-	TRBV27	TRBJ1-2	TGTGCCAGCAGTTTTGGGGGTATCAACTATGGCTACACCTTC	CASSFGGINYGYTF
-	TRBD1	TRBV4-3	TRBJ2-7	TGCGCCAGCAGCCAAGAGGGACAGACCCTTCTTGACAAGCAGTACTTC	CASSQEGQTLLDKQYF